A selection of T cell receptor beta chains follows, all from one sample in a study of blood T cell repertoires in COVID-19. The assay was immunoSEQ multiplex PCR, and TCRdb's table has in-frame clones only and misses some. The table shows some 200,000 clones, with about 80% occurring only once. The specimen was PBMCs or T cells enriched from blood (not recorded which). Receptors originate from a man aged 35-49 years who had recovered from COVID-19. Both conserved end residues are part of each CDR3. Fields, in order: CDR3 protein, CDR3 DNA, clone size, V gene, D gene, J gene. A D gene is named only where the DNA matches it firmly. Clone size, where shown, is once, few, many, or a class for clones that have expanded.

CDR3: CASRSGGGVTGELFF; DNA: TGTGCCAGCAGATCGGGAGGGGGGGTAACCGGGGAGCTGTTTTTT; size: .; V: TRBV6-5; D: TRBD2; J: TRBJ2-2
CDR3: CASSQDWFQGMSEAFF; DNA: TGCGCCAGCAGCCAAGATTGGTTCCAGGGAATGTCTGAAGCTTTCTTT; size: once; V: TRBV4-1; D: .; J: TRBJ1-1
CDR3: CASSQDGGSGGDYGYTF; DNA: TGTGCCAGCAGCCAAGATGGGGGATCGGGGGGCGACTATGGCTACACCTTC; size: .; V: TRBV3-1/TRBV3-2; D: .; J: TRBJ1-2
CDR3: CASTRTGQGGFEQYF; DNA: TGTGCCAGCACCCGAACCGGACAGGGCGGCTTCGAGCAGTACTTC; size: .; V: TRBV6-5; D: TRBD1; J: TRBJ2-7
CDR3: CASSEKGQLNTEAFF; DNA: TGTGCCAGCAGCGAAAAGGGACAGTTGAACACTGAAGCTTTCTTT; size: .; V: TRBV5-4; D: TRBD1; J: TRBJ1-1
CDR3: CASGRQGTTEAFF; DNA: TGTGCCAGCGGCCGACAGGGGACAACTGAAGCTTTCTTT; size: few; V: TRBV9; D: TRBD1; J: TRBJ1-1
CDR3: CASSQMETQYF; DNA: TGTGCCAGCAGCCAAATGGAGACCCAGTACTTC; size: .; V: TRBV5-4; D: .; J: TRBJ2-5
CDR3: CASSPRQGIDNYGYTF; DNA: TGTGCCAGCTCACCCCGACAGGGGATAGATAACTATGGCTACACCTTC; size: .; V: TRBV18; D: TRBD1; J: TRBJ1-2
CDR3: CAVPNLADSPPETQYF; DNA: TGTGCCGTCCCTAACCTAGCGGACTCACCCCCAGAGACCCAGTACTTC; size: .; V: TRBV21-1; D: .; J: TRBJ2-5
CDR3: CASSLDGSYNEQFF; DNA: TGTGCCAGCAGCTTGGACGGGTCCTACAATGAGCAGTTCTTC; size: .; V: TRBV5-5; D: .; J: TRBJ2-1
CDR3: CASSINLGVGETQYF; DNA: TGTGCCAGTAGTATAAATTTAGGAGTCGGGGAGACCCAGTACTTC; size: .; V: TRBV19; D: .; J: TRBJ2-5
CDR3: CASSFRTGEGEKLFF; DNA: TGTGCCAGCAGCTTCCGGACAGGGGAAGGGGAAAAACTGTTTTTT; size: .; V: TRBV7-8; D: TRBD1; J: TRBJ1-4
CDR3: CAWSMGSQETQYF; DNA: TGTGCCTGGAGTATGGGCAGCCAAGAGACCCAGTACTTC; size: .; V: TRBV30; D: .; J: TRBJ2-5
CDR3: CASSVKRGGIDSPLHF; DNA: TGTGCCAGCAGCGTCAAGCGGGGGGGCATTGATTCACCCCTCCACTTT; size: .; V: TRBV7-2; D: .; J: TRBJ1-6
CDR3: CAVPRSGGAVTGELFF; DNA: TGTGCCGTCCCCCGGAGCGGGGGGGCGGTCACCGGGGAGCTGTTTTTT; size: .; V: TRBV6-6; D: TRBD2; J: TRBJ2-2
CDR3: CASSIDQSEAFF; DNA: TGTGCCAGTAGTATAGATCAATCTGAAGCTTTCTTT; size: .; V: TRBV19; D: .; J: TRBJ1-1
CDR3: CASSKPSGTGFEKLFF; DNA: TGTGCCAGCAGCAAACCCTCCGGGACAGGGTTTGAAAAACTGTTTTTT; size: .; V: TRBV7-9; D: TRBD1; J: TRBJ1-4
CDR3: CASSTQTGELFF; DNA: TGTGCCAGTAGTACCCAAACCGGGGAGCTGTTTTTT; size: .; V: TRBV19; D: .; J: TRBJ2-2
CDR3: CASSSGDRGYQETQYF; DNA: TGTGCCAGCAGCTCTGGTGACAGGGGGTACCAAGAGACCCAGTACTTC; size: .; V: TRBV7-9; D: TRBD1; J: TRBJ2-5
CDR3: CASSSPGRGYEQYF; DNA: TGTGCCAGCAGCTCCCCGGGGCGGGGCTACGAGCAGTACTTC; size: .; V: TRBV11-2; D: .; J: TRBJ2-7
CDR3: CASSQTGASGYTF; DNA: TGTGCCAGCAGTCAAACAGGGGCAAGTGGCTACACCTTC; size: .; V: TRBV12-3/TRBV12-4; D: TRBD1; J: TRBJ1-2
CDR3: CASSKDRATNEKLFF; DNA: TGTGCCAGTAGTAAGGACAGAGCAACTAATGAAAAACTGTTTTTT; size: .; V: TRBV19; D: .; J: TRBJ1-4
CDR3: CASSFLGGGSYQETQYF; DNA: TGCGCCAGCAGCTTTCTTGGCGGGGGGTCCTACCAAGAGACCCAGTACTTC; size: .; V: TRBV5-1; D: TRBD2; J: TRBJ2-5
CDR3: CASSEDRGGSDTQYF; DNA: TGTGCCAGCAGTGAAGACAGGGGAGGATCAGATACGCAGTATTTT; size: few; V: TRBV6-1; D: .; J: TRBJ2-3
CDR3: CASSPLEETQYF; DNA: TGTGCCAGCAGCCCACTCGAAGAGACCCAGTACTTC; size: .; V: TRBV7-9; D: .; J: TRBJ2-5
CDR3: CASSGQGSNYGYTF; DNA: TGTGCCAGCAGTGGACAGGGCTCTAACTATGGCTACACCTTC; size: .; V: TRBV9; D: TRBD1; J: TRBJ1-2
CDR3: CASSYGQNRMNTEAFF; DNA: TGCGCCAGCAGCTACGGACAGAACCGAATGAACACTGAAGCTTTCTTT; size: .; V: TRBV5-1; D: .; J: TRBJ1-1
CDR3: CASSFLTLETQYF; DNA: TGTGCCAGCAGCTTCCTGACACTAGAGACCCAGTACTTC; size: .; V: TRBV5-6; D: .; J: TRBJ2-5
CDR3: CAWVVNNYGYTF; DNA: TGTGCCTGGGTAGTTAATAATTATGGCTACACCTTC; size: .; V: TRBV30; D: .; J: TRBJ1-2
CDR3: CATRQGRGYTF; DNA: TGTGCCACCAGACAGGGCCGTGGCTACACCTTC; size: .; V: TRBV28; D: TRBD1; J: TRBJ1-2
CDR3: CASSPDRGNYGYTF; DNA: TGTGCCAGCTCACCAGACAGGGGCAACTATGGCTACACCTTC; size: .; V: TRBV18; D: TRBD1; J: TRBJ1-2
CDR3: CASSIRGGQTYEQYF; DNA: TGTGCCAGCAGCATAAGAGGGGGACAAACATACGAGCAGTACTTC; size: .; V: TRBV3-1/TRBV3-2; D: .; J: TRBJ2-7
CDR3: CASSMWRSNQPQHF; DNA: TGTGCCAGTAGTATGTGGCGGTCCAATCAGCCCCAGCATTTT; size: .; V: TRBV19; D: .; J: TRBJ1-5
CDR3: CASSQEEGTGVPVDYGYTF; DNA: TGTGCCAGCAGCCAAGAAGAGGGGACAGGGGTCCCGGTGGACTATGGCTACACCTTC; size: .; V: TRBV3-1/TRBV3-2; D: TRBD1; J: TRBJ1-2
CDR3: CAISPGGLATEAFF; DNA: TGTGCCATATCCCCGGGGGGGCTGGCCACTGAAGCTTTCTTT; size: .; V: TRBV30; D: .; J: TRBJ1-1